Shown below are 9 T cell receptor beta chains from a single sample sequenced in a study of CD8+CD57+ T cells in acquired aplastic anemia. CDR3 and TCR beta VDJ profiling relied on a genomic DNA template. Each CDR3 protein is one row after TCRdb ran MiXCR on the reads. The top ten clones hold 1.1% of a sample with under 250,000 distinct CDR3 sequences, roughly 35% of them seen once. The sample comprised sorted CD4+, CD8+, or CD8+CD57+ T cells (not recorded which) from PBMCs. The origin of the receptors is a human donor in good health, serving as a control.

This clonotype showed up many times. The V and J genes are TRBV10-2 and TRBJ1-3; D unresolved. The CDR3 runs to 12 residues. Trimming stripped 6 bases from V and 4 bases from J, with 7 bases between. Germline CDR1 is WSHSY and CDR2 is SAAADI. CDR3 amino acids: CASRSGGNTIYF. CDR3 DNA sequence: TGCGCCAGCAGATCGGGCGGAAACACCATATATTTT.

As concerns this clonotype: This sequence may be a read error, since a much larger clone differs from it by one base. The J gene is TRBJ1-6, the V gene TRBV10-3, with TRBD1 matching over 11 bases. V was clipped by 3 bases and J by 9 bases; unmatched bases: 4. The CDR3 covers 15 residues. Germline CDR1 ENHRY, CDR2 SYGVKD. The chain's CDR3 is CAISELGQGVSPLHF. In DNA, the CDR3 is TGTGCCATCAGTGAACTGGGACAGGGGGTTTCACCCCTCCACTTT.

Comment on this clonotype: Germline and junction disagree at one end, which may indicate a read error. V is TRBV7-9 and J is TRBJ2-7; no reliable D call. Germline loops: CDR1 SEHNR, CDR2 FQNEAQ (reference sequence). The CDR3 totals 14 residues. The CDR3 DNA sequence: TGTGCCAGCAGCCTTGGACGAACTTCCTACGAGCAGCACTTC. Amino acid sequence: CASSLGRTSYEQHF. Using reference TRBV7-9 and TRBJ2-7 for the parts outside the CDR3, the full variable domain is DTGVSQNPRHKITKRGQNVTFRCDPISEHNRLYWYRQTLGQGPEFLTYFQNEAQLEKSRLLSDRFSAERPKGSFSTLEIQRTEQGDSAMYLCASSLGRTSYEQHFGPGTRLTVT.

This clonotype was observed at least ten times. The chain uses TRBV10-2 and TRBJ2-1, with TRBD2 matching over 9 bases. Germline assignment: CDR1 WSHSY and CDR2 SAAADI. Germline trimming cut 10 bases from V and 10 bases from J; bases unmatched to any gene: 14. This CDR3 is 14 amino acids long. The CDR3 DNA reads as TGCGCCACAAGGAGGGTAGCGGGGGAGGGGGAGCAGTTCTTC. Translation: CATRRVAGEGEQFF.

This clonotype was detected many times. For the CDR3, the DNA is TGCGCCAGCAGTCACAACCGAGGGCTGTTAGATGGCTACACCTTC. It yields the protein CASSHNRGLLDGYTF. The chain is built from TRBV5-1 and TRBJ1-2; D remains unclear. Trimming shortened V by 5 bases and J by 6 bases, and 20 bases separated the two germline ends. This CDR3 region has 15 residues. Germline values: CDR1 SGHRS, CDR2 YFSETQ.

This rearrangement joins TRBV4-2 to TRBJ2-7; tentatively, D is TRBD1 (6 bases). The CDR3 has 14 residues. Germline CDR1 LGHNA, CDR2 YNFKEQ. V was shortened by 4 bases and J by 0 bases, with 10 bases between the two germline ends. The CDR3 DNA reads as TGTGCCAGCAGCCCTACAGGGTTCTCCTACGAGCAGTACTTC. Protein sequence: CASSPTGFSYEQYF.

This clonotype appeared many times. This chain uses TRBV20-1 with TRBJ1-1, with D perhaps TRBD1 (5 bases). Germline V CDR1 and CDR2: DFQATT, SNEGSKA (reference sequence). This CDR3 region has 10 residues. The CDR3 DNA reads TGCAGCGGGGGAAACACTGAAGCTTTCTTT. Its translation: CSGGNTEAFF.

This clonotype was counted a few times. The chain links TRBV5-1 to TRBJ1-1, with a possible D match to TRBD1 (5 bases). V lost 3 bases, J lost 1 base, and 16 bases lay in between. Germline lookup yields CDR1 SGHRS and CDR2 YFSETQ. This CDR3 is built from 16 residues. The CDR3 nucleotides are TGCGCCAGCAGCTCCTTTATAAGGGGAAGGAACACTGAAGCTTTCTTT. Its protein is CASSSFIRGRNTEAFF.

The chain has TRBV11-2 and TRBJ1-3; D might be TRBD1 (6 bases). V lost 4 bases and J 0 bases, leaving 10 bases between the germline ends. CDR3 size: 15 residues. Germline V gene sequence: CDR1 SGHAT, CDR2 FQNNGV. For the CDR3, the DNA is TGTGCCAGCAGCTCGGGACACTTCTCTGGAAACACCATATATTTT. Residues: CASSSGHFSGNTIYF.